This passage covers 10 T cell receptor beta chains from one sample sequenced in a study of shared clonotypes between healthy human individuals. The method was immunoSEQ multiplex PCR; TCRdb's version includes in-frame clones alone and lacks a portion of them. The profile shows about 2.1 million clones, approximately 92% of them singletons. Naive CD8 cells, CD45RO-negative and positively selected for CCR7, excluded terminally differentiated effector memory CD45RA+ cells. Sample: naive CD8+ T cells from PBMCs. All receptors come from a man aged 18 to 29 in good health. Some clones in this sample may be carry-over from other donors' samples.

The V and J genes are TRBV30 and TRBJ2-1; D unresolved. V lost 0 bases to trimming and J lost 3 bases, with 15 bases between them. From germline, CDR1 is GTSNPN and CDR2 SVGIG (reference sequence). The CDR3 runs to 16 residues. The CDR3 DNA is TGTGCCTGGAGTGTACCCCAGCGCCGGTTCTACAATGAGCAGTTCTTC. This codes for CAWSVPQRRFYNEQFF. Supplemented by reference TRBV30 and TRBJ2-1, the full variable domain reads SQTIHQWPATLVQPVGSPLSLECTVEGTSNPNLYWYRQAAGRGLQLLFYSVGIGQISSEVPQNLSASRPQDRQFILSSKKLLLSDSGFYLCAWSVPQRRFYNEQFFGPGTRLTVL.

The CDR3 DNA is TGTGCCAGCAGCTTAAGGGGGGGCGGGCAGTACGAGCAGTACTTC. Translated: CASSLRGGGQYEQYF. The chain is built from TRBV7-8 and TRBJ2-7, with D possibly TRBD2 on 7 matching bases. The germline gives CDR1 SGHVS, CDR2 FQNEAQ. This CDR3 is 15 amino acids long. V was trimmed by 2 bases and J by 4 bases, leaving 15 bases between them.

The genes are TRBV28 and TRBJ2-3; D call uncertain. V gave up 6 bases and J gave up 0 bases, with 10 bases separating them. Germline CDR1 is MDHEN and CDR2 is SYDVKM. The CDR3 has 14 residues. This CDR3 is CASSPTLSTDTQYF. In nucleotides, the CDR3 is TGTGCCAGCAGCCCGACACTTAGCACAGATACGCAGTATTTT. The full variable domain, in which reference TRBV28 and TRBJ2-3 provide the parts outside the CDR3, is DVKVTQSSRYLVKRTGEKVFLECVQDMDHENMFWYRQDPGLGLRLIYFSYDVKMKEKGDIPEGYSVSREKKERFSLILESASTNQTSMYLCASSPTLSTDTQYFGPGTRLTVL.

V is TRBV18 and J is TRBJ2-3; 7 nucleotides match TRBD1. The CDR3 totals 18 residues. J lost 1 base, V lost 4 bases, and 14 bases had no gene match. Germline assignment: CDR1 KGHSH and CDR2 LQKENI. The CDR3 loop reads CASSRSTGFTYGTDTQYF. The CDR3 coding sequence is TGTGCCAGCTCACGCTCGACAGGGTTTACTTACGGCACAGATACGCAGTATTTT.

Turning to this clone: The junction shows a germline mismatch at one end, possibly a read error. The CDR3 loop is CASSSPGLAAPIDF. The CDR3 DNA reads TGTGCCAGCAGTTCACCGGGACTAGCGGCCCCAATTGACTTC. The chain links TRBV5-4 to TRBJ2-5, with 11 bases matching TRBD2. CDR3 length: 14 residues. The germline CDR1 and CDR2 sequences are SGHNT and YYREEE (reference sequence).

Here the CDR3 reads CASSKEKSKGASMSAFF. CDR3 sequence (DNA): TGTGCCAGCAGCAAAGAAAAGTCAAAGGGGGCCTCGATGTCAGCTTTCTTT. The rearrangement uses TRBV21-1 and TRBJ1-1; whether TRBD1, the table's D call, matches the DNA was not checked. TRBV21-1 is shown as a pseudogene. The CDR3 is made up of 17 amino acids.

CDR3 bases: TGTGCCAGCACCCAACCCCCCGGACAGGTTGACGAGCAGTACTTC. It yields the protein CASTQPPGQVDEQYF. The chain joins TRBV6-1 to TRBJ2-7; TRBD1 matches at 7 bases. From germline, CDR1 is MNHNS and CDR2 SASEGT. The CDR3 sequence is 15 residues long. V gave up 7 bases and J gave up 5 bases; unmatched junction bases: 14.

The chain recombines TRBV28 with TRBJ2-7, with TRBD2 as a possible D gene (6 bases). Germline CDR1 MDHEN, CDR2 SYDVKM. The ends were cut back, 8 bases at V and 0 bases at J, with 11 bases in the middle. The CDR3 is 13 amino acids. DNA for the CDR3: TGTGCCAGCGTTGGGGGACTCTCCTACGAGCAGTACTTC. Translation gives CASVGGLSYEQYF.

Points on this clone: Additional DNA sequences in this sample encode the identical CDR3. V gene TRBV6-5 combines with J gene TRBJ1-1; the D is unclear. Trimming removed 5 bases from V and 5 bases from J, with 9 bases in between. Germline values: CDR1 MNHEY, CDR2 SVGAGI. The CDR3 is made up of 12 amino acids. The CDR3 loop reads CASSPPGTEAFF. CDR3 bases: TGTGCCAGCAGTCCCCCGGGAACTGAAGCTTTCTTT.

The chain employs TRBV5-1 and TRBJ1-1, with no clear D. V dropped 1 base and J dropped 2 bases, with 6 bases sitting between them. In germline, CDR1 is SGHRS, CDR2 YFSETQ. The CDR3 runs 13 residues. CDR3 DNA sequence: TGCGCCAGCAGCTTGTATTATAACACTGAAGCTTTCTTT. Its translation is CASSLYYNTEAFF. The full variable domain, completed using reference TRBV5-1 and TRBJ1-1, is KAGVTQTPRYLIKTRGQQVTLSCSPISGHRSVSWYQQTPGQGLQFLFEYFSETQRNKGNFPGRFSGRQFSNSRSEMNVSTLELGDSALYLCASSLYYNTEAFFGQGTRLTVV.